The 8 T cell receptor beta chains reported below all come from one sample, sequenced in a study of blood T cell repertoires in COVID-19. Clones were sequenced by immunoSEQ multiplex PCR, and TCRdb holds only the in-frame ones, with some missing. This sample has 200,000 to 300,000 clones, with around 88% found just once. Sequencing used peripheral blood. The receptors come from a woman older than 75 with COVID-19, enrolled during active disease.

The rearrangement joins TRBV19 to TRBJ1-5; D ambiguous. CDR3 length equals 14 residues. Germline assignment: CDR1 LNHDA and CDR2 SQIVND (reference sequence). V was shortened by 4 bases and J by 0 bases, with 7 bases between the two germline ends. Here the CDR3 reads CASSNQNSNQPQHF. CDR3 nucleotide sequence: TGTGCCAGTAGTAACCAGAATAGCAATCAGCCCCAGCATTTT.

The chain is built from TRBV19 and TRBJ2-7; 10 bases match TRBD1. The J segment lost 3 bases and the V segment lost 5 bases, leaving 7 bases of the junction unmatched. Germline CDR1 is LNHDA and CDR2 is SQIVND (reference sequence). CDR3 size: 15 residues. The CDR3 nucleotides read TGTGCCAGTAGTTCCTCGACAGGGGGCCTCTACGAGCAGTACTTC. Amino acid sequence: CASSSSTGGLYEQYF.

The chain links TRBV9 to TRBJ1-2; D may be TRBD1 (6 bases). The germline gives CDR1 SGDLS, CDR2 YYNGEE. The V gene lost 2 bases and the J gene lost 6 bases, with 14 bases spanning the gap. The CDR3 extends over 14 amino acids. CDR3: CASSVSGDHNGYTF. The CDR3 nucleotides are TGTGCCAGCAGCGTTTCAGGGGACCACAATGGCTACACCTTC.

Turning to this clone: The junction departs from the called germline gene at one end, perhaps through a read error. The chain carries TRBV7-7 and TRBJ2-3, with D tentatively TRBD1 (6 bases). This CDR3 spans 14 amino acids. Germline CDR1 reads SSHAT; CDR2 reads FNYEAQ (reference sequence). CDR3 protein: CASSTGTSADTQYF. The CDR3 DNA reads as TGTGCTAGCAGCACAGGGACCTCGGCGGATACGCAGTATTTT.

The chain combines TRBV28 with TRBJ1-1; no firm D call. The CDR3 spans 16 residues. V lost 7 bases, J lost 0 bases, and 18 bases lay in between. In germline, CDR1 is MDHEN, CDR2 SYDVKM. The CDR3 coding sequence is TGTGCCAGCACCCTATCCCCGGGAGGCTTGAACACTGAAGCTTTCTTT. It yields the protein CASTLSPGGLNTEAFF.

The chain combines TRBV5-4 with TRBJ1-2, with a tentative D call TRBD1 (6 bases). Germline V gene data show CDR1 as SGHNT and CDR2 as YYREEE (reference sequence). Trimming removed 2 bases from V and 7 bases from J, with 15 bases in between. The CDR3 runs to 14 residues. The CDR3 DNA is TGTGCCAGCAGCTTTGGACAGACGAGGAGTGGCTACACCTTC. Translation: CASSFGQTRSGYTF.

This chain joins TRBV10-2 and TRBJ1-2; no reliable D call. Germline V gene lookup returns CDR1 WSHSY and CDR2 SAAADI. V lost 2 bases to trimming and J lost 4 bases, with 11 bases between them. The CDR3 covers 14 residues. CDR3 sequence reads: CASSEAYSSYGYTF. The CDR3 bases are TGCGCCAGCAGTGAGGCCTACAGTTCCTATGGCTACACCTTC.

This clone has only one observation. The genes are TRBV4-1 and TRBJ1-5, with 9 bases lining up with TRBD1. This CDR3 region has 17 residues. Unmatched junction bases numbered 6, after V lost 1 base and J lost 2 bases. CDR1 is MGHRA and CDR2 is YSYEKL in the germline V gene. The CDR3 region has the DNA TGCGCCAGCAGCCAAGCGGACAGGGGAAGGGGCAATCAGCCCCAGCATTTT. Protein product: CASSQADRGRGNQPQHF.